Below, 12 T cell receptor beta chains from the same sample are listed, as sequenced in a study of T cells in narcolepsy. TCRdb's copy holds only in-frame clones and misses some; the assay was immunoSEQ multiplex PCR. The table records 30,000 to 45,000 clones, 70% to 90% of them present only once. Specimen: CD45RA- memory CD4+ T cells from PBMCs. The receptors were gathered from a human donor with narcolepsy.

CDR3 amino acids: CASSVGGGNTYEQYF. The CDR3 region has the DNA TGTGCCAGCAGCGTAGGCGGGGGAAATACCTACGAGCAGTACTTC. The chain uses TRBV9 and TRBJ2-7; 7 nucleotides agree with TRBD2. This CDR3 spans 15 amino acids. Germline V gene data show CDR1 as SGDLS and CDR2 as YYNGEE. V trimming: 0 bases; J trimming: 2 bases; junction bases outside the gene matches: 5.

The CDR3 DNA sequence: TGCGCCAGCAGCCAAGATGGAACAGGGGTGAACACTGAAGCTTTCTTT. Encoded protein: CASSQDGTGVNTEAFF. This chain links TRBV4-1 with TRBJ1-1; 7 positions match TRBD1. The germline gives CDR1 MGHRA, CDR2 YSYEKL. The CDR3 is 16 amino acids. Germline trimming cut 0 bases from V and 0 bases from J; bases unmatched to any gene: 4.

The J gene is TRBJ2-2, the V gene TRBV10-2; TRBD2 is a possible D gene (5 bases). Germline CDR1 is WSHSY and CDR2 is SAAADI. V was shortened by 2 bases and J by 7 bases, with 5 bases between the two germline ends. This CDR3 is 12 amino acids long. The CDR3 bases are TGCGCCAGCAGTGAGGGAGGCGGGGAGCTGTTTTTT. Its protein is CASSEGGGELFF.

This chain uses TRBV30 with TRBJ2-2; tentative D call: TRBD1 (8 bases). Germline V gene sequence: CDR1 GTSNPN, CDR2 SVGIG (reference sequence). With 8 bases removed from V and 6 bases from J, the gap between germline ends came to 16 bases. This CDR3 is 13 amino acids long. Here the CDR3 reads CARGQGGPGELFF. CDR3 sequence (DNA): TGTGCCCGAGGACAGGGAGGGCCCGGGGAGCTGTTTTTT. The full variable domain, rest sourced from reference TRBV30 and TRBJ2-2, is SQTIHQWPATLVQPVGSPLSLECTVEGTSNPNLYWYRQAAGRGLQLLFYSVGIGQISSEVPQNLSASRPQDRQFILSSKKLLLSDSGFYLCARGQGGPGELFFGEGSRLTVL.

This clone appeared a single time. The chain combines TRBV19 with TRBJ1-1; D is undetermined. Trimming removed 0 bases from V and 0 bases from J, with 5 bases in between. CDR1 is LNHDA, CDR2 SQIVND, per germline (reference sequence). The CDR3 covers 14 residues. In nucleotides, the CDR3 is TGTGCCAGTAGTATAGACAGGCTGAACACTGAAGCTTTCTTT. Translating it yields CASSIDRLNTEAFF.

The genes are TRBV30 and TRBJ2-5; TRBD2 aligns across 8 bases. Germline trimming cut 5 bases from V and 5 bases from J; bases unmatched to any gene: 10. The germline V gene encodes CDR1 GTSNPN and CDR2 SVGIG (reference sequence). The CDR3 spans 14 residues. The CDR3 is CAWGNGGASETQYF. The DNA for the CDR3 is TGTGCCTGGGGGAACGGGGGGGCCAGTGAGACCCAGTACTTC.

The V gene is TRBV7-2, the J gene TRBJ2-1, with D possibly being TRBD1 (5 bases). This CDR3 has 15 residues. Germline assignment: CDR1 SGHTA and CDR2 FQGNSA. Trimming pared 7 bases from V and 7 bases from J, leaving 20 bases between. The CDR3 spells CASTQGQGRWNEQFF. DNA for the CDR3: TGTGCCAGCACCCAAGGGCAGGGTCGATGGAATGAGCAGTTCTTC.

The J gene is TRBJ1-1, the V gene TRBV18; TRBD1 is a possible D gene (6 bases). Looked up from germline, CDR1 is KGHSH and CDR2 is LQKENI. This CDR3 is built from 13 residues. The V gene lost 8 bases and the J gene lost 0 bases, with 10 bases spanning the gap. CDR3 region: CASTGTLNTEAFF. DNA for the CDR3: TGTGCCAGCACAGGGACATTGAACACTGAAGCTTTCTTT.

This chain links TRBV5-5 with TRBJ1-5; 9 positions agree with TRBD1. Germline V gene data show CDR1 as SGHKS and CDR2 as YYEKEE (reference sequence). Trimming at V came to 4 bases and at J to 5 bases, leaving 4 bases not matched to a gene. The length of the CDR3 is 14 residues. CDR3: CASSHRQGDQPQHF. The CDR3 coding sequence is TGTGCCAGCAGCCACAGACAGGGGGATCAGCCCCAGCATTTT.

The rearrangement links TRBV7-9 to TRBJ1-3; 9 nucleotides line up with TRBD1. Trimming at V came to 5 bases and at J to 0 bases, leaving 5 bases not matched to a gene. The CDR3 runs to 16 residues. The V gene's germline CDR1 is SEHNR and CDR2 FQNEAQ (reference sequence). The CDR3 is CASSPGQGSSGNTIYF. Written as DNA, the CDR3 is TGTGCCAGCAGCCCGGGACAGGGAAGCTCTGGAAACACCATATATTTT.

The chain uses TRBV9 and TRBJ2-5; D perhaps matches TRBD1 (6 bases). V shed 4 bases and J shed 2 bases, with 15 bases lying between them. CDR1 SGDLS and CDR2 YYNGEE come from the germline V gene. CDR3 length equals 15 residues. CDR3 loop: CASSPQQGRQETQYF. The CDR3 DNA reads as TGTGCCAGCAGCCCGCAACAGGGTCGTCAAGAGACCCAGTACTTC.

The genes are TRBV7-2 and TRBJ2-3; 9 bases map to TRBD2. Germline CDR1 and CDR2: SGHTA and FQGNSA. The CDR3 sequence is 17 residues long. V lost 3 bases to trimming and J lost 5 bases; unmatched junction nucleotides: 12. CDR3 in amino acids: CASSLGWGAGGLDTQYF. The CDR3 DNA sequence: TGTGCCAGCAGCTTGGGTTGGGGAGCGGGGGGATTAGATACGCAGTATTTT.